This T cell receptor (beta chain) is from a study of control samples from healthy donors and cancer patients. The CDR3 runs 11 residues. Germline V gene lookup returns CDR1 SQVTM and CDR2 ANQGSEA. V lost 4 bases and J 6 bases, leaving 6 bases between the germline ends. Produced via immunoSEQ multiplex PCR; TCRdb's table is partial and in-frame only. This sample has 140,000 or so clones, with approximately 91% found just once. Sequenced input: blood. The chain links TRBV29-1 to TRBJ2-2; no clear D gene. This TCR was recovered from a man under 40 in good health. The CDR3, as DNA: TGCAGCGTTGGACGAGCCGGGGAGCTGTTTTTT. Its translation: CSVGRAGELFF.